These 22 T cell receptor beta chains came from one sample sequenced in a study. Using its own MiXCR run on the RT-PCR reads, TCRdb lists one record per CDR3 protein. The sample includes hundreds of thousands of distinct CDR3 sequences, approximately 15% of them seen just once. Sequencing was performed on memory CD4+ T cells from blood. These receptors came from a female donor in good health, serving as a healthy control.

The V call is TRBV24-1, the J call TRBJ1-3; unclear D gene. Germline values: CDR1 KGHDR, CDR2 SFDVKD. The CDR3 length is 15 residues. Trimming stripped 5 bases from V and 4 bases from J, with 14 bases between. The CDR3 DNA sequence: TGTGCCACCAGTGCCTCGGCCGAGCAGGGAAACACCATATATTTT. This translates into CATSASAEQGNTIYF.

This clonotype was found many times. The chain links TRBV7-2 to TRBJ2-5; D might be TRBD1 or TRBD2, each matching 6 bases. The germline V gene has CDR1 SGHTA and CDR2 FQGNSA. The CDR3 spans 14 residues. Trimming removed 5 bases from V and 6 bases from J, with 16 bases in between. The CDR3 region has the DNA TGTGCCAGCAGCCCAACAGGGAGGAGGCAGACCCAGTACTTC. Protein product: CASSPTGRRQTQYF.

The gene calls are TRBV20-1 and TRBJ1-5, with TRBD1 as a possible D gene (5 bases). Trimming took 6 bases from V and 7 from J, leaving 19 bases between them. This CDR3 is 14 amino acids long. Germline V lookup: CDR1 DFQATT, CDR2 SNEGSKA (reference sequence). CDR3: CSALEGGVGQPQHF. CDR3 DNA sequence: TGCAGTGCGCTTGAGGGAGGGGTCGGCCAGCCCCAGCATTTT.

This clonotype was counted at least ten times. The chain recombines TRBV7-3 with TRBJ2-3; no firm D call. CDR3 length equals 12 residues. The V gene lost 4 bases and the J gene lost 6 bases, with 8 bases spanning the gap. The germline CDR1 and CDR2 sequences are SGHTA and FQGTGA. The CDR3 coding sequence is TGTGCCAGCAGCTCCATTGCGGATACGCAGTATTTT. This codes for CASSSIADTQYF.

Ten or more counts support this clonotype. CDR3 region: CASSLAQGQTQYF. The CDR3 DNA reads TGTGCCAGCAGCTTAGCACAGGGCCAGACCCAGTACTTC. The genes are TRBV11-2 and TRBJ2-5; weak D call: TRBD1 (6 bases). The CDR3 has 13 amino acids. Germline assignment: CDR1 SGHAT and CDR2 FQNNGV. Deletions cut 1 base from V and 6 bases from J, with 9 bases between.

A few counts support this clonotype. The genes are TRBV18 and TRBJ1-1; D call uncertain. V was shortened by 0 bases and J by 6 bases, with 14 bases between the two germline ends. The CDR3 covers 15 residues. Germline-derived CDR1 and CDR2 are KGHSH and LQKENI. The CDR3: CASSPPPAPTPEAFF. For the CDR3, the DNA is TGTGCCAGCTCACCACCGCCGGCCCCCACACCTGAAGCTTTCTTT.

The chain recombines TRBV7-2 with TRBJ1-2; no firm D call. V lost 4 bases to trimming and J lost 4 bases, with 16 bases between them. This CDR3 comprises 15 residues. CDR1 and CDR2 (germline): SGHTA, FQGNSA. The CDR3, as DNA: TGTGCCAGCAGCTCCTCGGTGGGCAGCCTCTATGGCTACACCTTC. It translates to CASSSSVGSLYGYTF.

The gene calls are TRBV5-1 and TRBJ2-7, with 7 bases fitting TRBD1. V lost 4 bases to trimming and J lost 2 bases; unmatched junction nucleotides: 6. The CDR3 totals 14 residues. Germline V gene lookup returns CDR1 SGHRS and CDR2 YFSETQ. The CDR3 here is CASSQGQITYEQYF. The CDR3, as DNA: TGCGCCAGCAGCCAGGGACAGATTACCTACGAGCAGTACTTC.

On this clonotype: A much larger clone differs by one base, so this may be a read error. In DNA form, the CDR3 reads TGCGCCAGCAGCCCACGGGGGACAGGGCTGGAGCAGTACTTC. Its protein product is CASSPRGTGLEQYF. The chain uses TRBV5-1 and TRBJ2-7; 9 positions agree with TRBD1. CDR3 size: 14 residues. CDR1 is SGHRS, CDR2 YFSETQ, per germline. Losses at the gene ends were 4 bases for V and 7 bases for J; bases not matched to a gene: 9.

This clonotype was recorded many times. The chain recombines TRBV5-1 with TRBJ2-7; either TRBD1 or TRBD2 may supply D (5 bases each). The CDR3 contains 13 residues. Germline lookup yields CDR1 SGHRS and CDR2 YFSETQ. V was trimmed by 7 bases and J by 5 bases, leaving 16 bases between them. The CDR3 protein is CASSSSGTNEQYF. The DNA for the CDR3 is TGCGCCAGCTCCTCTTCCGGGACCAACGAGCAGTACTTC.

There are a few counts of this clonotype. The V gene is TRBV10-3, the J gene TRBJ2-7; 9 bases match TRBD1. V trimming: 4 bases; J trimming: 0 bases; junction bases outside the gene matches: 7. Germline V CDR1 and CDR2: ENHRY, SYGVKD. The CDR3 totals 16 residues. The CDR3 DNA follows: TGTGCCATCAGTGGGGGTGACAGGGGGGACTCCTACGAGCAGTACTTC. Protein: CAISGGDRGDSYEQYF.

The chain combines TRBV4-2 with TRBJ1-2, with D hard to call. V lost 0 bases and J lost 4, with 12 bases in between. CDR3 length: 15 amino acids. The germline gives CDR1 LGHNA, CDR2 YNFKEQ. CDR3 bases: TGTGCCAGCAGCCAAGATCGTCAAACAGCCTATGGCTACACCTTC. Its translation is CASSQDRQTAYGYTF.

This clonotype was counted only a few times. The J gene is TRBJ2-2, the V gene TRBV6-1; a possible D gene is TRBD1 (6 bases). Between the trimmed V and J ends, which lost 7 bases and 4 bases, there was a span of 16 bases. CDR3 length: 15 residues. The germline V gene has CDR1 MNHNS and CDR2 SASEGT. CDR3 nucleotide sequence: TGTGCCAGCACCAAGGGGCAGGGGAGCACCGGGGAGCTGTTTTTT. Translation: CASTKGQGSTGELFF.

This clonotype was seen ten or more times. The chain combines TRBV18 with TRBJ1-2; TRBD1 might be the D (6 bases). The germline V and J ends were trimmed by 6 bases and 2 bases, with 13 bases remaining between them. The CDR3 runs to 14 residues. Germline V gene data show CDR1 as KGHSH and CDR2 as LQKENI. The CDR3 coding sequence is TGTGCCAGCTCTACGGGGGGCAGGAACTATGGCTACACCTTC. Amino acids: CASSTGGRNYGYTF.

This clonotype has a count of ten or more. This chain links TRBV5-1 with TRBJ2-1; the D call may be TRBD1 or TRBD2 (5 bases each). With 4 bases removed from V and 5 bases from J, the gap between germline ends came to 31 bases. CDR3 length: 20 amino acids. Germline CDR1 reads SGHRS; CDR2 reads YFSETQ. The CDR3 here is CASSRTGKSGLHRDHNEQFF. CDR3 in DNA: TGCGCCAGCAGCCGCACGGGGAAAAGCGGACTTCATAGGGACCACAATGAGCAGTTCTTC.

This clonotype has a count of ten or more. An end of the junction does not agree with germline; a read error may underlie this. The gene calls are TRBV15 and TRBJ1-5; maybe TRBD1 (6 bases). Per the germline V gene, CDR1 is LNHNV and CDR2 is YYDKDF (reference sequence). There are 14 residues in the CDR3. This CDR3 reads CATSRAGQNQPQHF. The CDR3 nucleotides are TGTGCCACAAGCAGAGCTGGACAGAATCAGCCCCAGCATTTT.

This clonotype has only a few counts. This sequence joins TRBV12-3 or TRBV12-4 and TRBJ1-5; D possibly corresponds to TRBD1 (6 bases). Trimming removed 3 bases at V and 1 base at J, with 16 bases between. The CDR3 runs 17 residues. As DNA, the CDR3 is TGTGCCAGCAGTTTCCAATGGGGGGCCGAAAGCAATCAGCCCCAGCATTTT. Protein product: CASSFQWGAESNQPQHF.

V usage is TRBV20-1 and J usage is TRBJ2-3; 13 bases match TRBD2. The germline V gene encodes CDR1 DFQATT and CDR2 SNEGSKA (reference sequence). With 5 bases clipped from V and 4 bases from J, the junction kept 6 bases outside the gene matches. This CDR3 is built from 15 residues. CDR3: CSADLTSGRADTQYF. Here the CDR3 DNA reads TGCAGTGCTGACCTCACTAGCGGGAGGGCAGATACGCAGTATTTT.

There are a few counts of this clonotype. This clone may be a read error of a much larger clone one base away. The rearrangement links TRBV6-2 or TRBV6-3 to TRBJ2-2; no definite D call. The CDR3 runs 12 residues. V was shortened by 5 bases and J by 6 bases, with 7 bases between the two germline ends. Germline lookup yields CDR1 MNHEY and CDR2 SVGEGT. CDR3 in amino acids: CASSRPAGELFF. For the CDR3, the DNA is TGTGCCAGCAGTCGCCCCGCCGGGGAGCTGTTTTTT.

This chain uses TRBV18 with TRBJ2-5; TRBD2 matches at 12 bases. CDR1 is KGHSH, CDR2 LQKENI, per germline. The CDR3 is 17 amino acids. The V segment lost 3 bases and the J segment 5 bases; nucleotides outside the gene matches: 10. The CDR3 DNA sequence: TGTGCCAGCTCACCTCAACGGACTAGCGGGATTTCGGAGACCCAGTACTTC. This codes for CASSPQRTSGISETQYF.

In its sample, this clonotype was seen a few times. This chain links TRBV4-1 with TRBJ2-1; 12 bases line up with TRBD2. Per germline, CDR1 MGHRA and CDR2 YSYEKL. The CDR3 runs to 17 residues. The J segment lost 8 bases and the V segment lost 4 bases, leaving 12 bases of the junction unmatched. Written as DNA, the CDR3 is TGCGCCAGCAGCCTAGCAACCCTAGCGGGAGGGCCCCATGAGCAGTTCTTC. This sequence encodes CASSLATLAGGPHEQFF.

This clonotype came up a few times. The CDR3 DNA is TGTGCCAGCAGCGCTAACTGGGGACAGGAGAAATCCTACGAGCAGTACTTC. This codes for CASSANWGQEKSYEQYF. The chain joins TRBV6-2 or TRBV6-3 to TRBJ2-7; the match to TRBD1 covers 8 bases. CDR1 and CDR2 from the germline V gene are MNHEY and SVGEGT. V shed 6 bases, J shed 1 base, and the junction held 14 bases outside the gene matches. This CDR3 region has 17 residues.